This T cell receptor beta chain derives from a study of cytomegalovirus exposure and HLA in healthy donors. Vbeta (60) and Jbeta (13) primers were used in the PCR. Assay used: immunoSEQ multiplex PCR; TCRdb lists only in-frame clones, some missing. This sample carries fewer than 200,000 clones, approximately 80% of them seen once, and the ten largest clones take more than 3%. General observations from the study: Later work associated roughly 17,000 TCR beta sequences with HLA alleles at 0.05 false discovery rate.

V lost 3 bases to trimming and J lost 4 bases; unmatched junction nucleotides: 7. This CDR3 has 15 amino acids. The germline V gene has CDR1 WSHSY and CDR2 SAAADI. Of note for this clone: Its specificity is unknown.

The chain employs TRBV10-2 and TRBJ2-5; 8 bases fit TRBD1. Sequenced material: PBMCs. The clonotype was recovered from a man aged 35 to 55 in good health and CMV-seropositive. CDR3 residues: CASSDGSGGGETQYF. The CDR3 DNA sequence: TGCGCCAGCAGTGACGGCTCAGGGGGCGGAGAGACCCAGTACTTC.